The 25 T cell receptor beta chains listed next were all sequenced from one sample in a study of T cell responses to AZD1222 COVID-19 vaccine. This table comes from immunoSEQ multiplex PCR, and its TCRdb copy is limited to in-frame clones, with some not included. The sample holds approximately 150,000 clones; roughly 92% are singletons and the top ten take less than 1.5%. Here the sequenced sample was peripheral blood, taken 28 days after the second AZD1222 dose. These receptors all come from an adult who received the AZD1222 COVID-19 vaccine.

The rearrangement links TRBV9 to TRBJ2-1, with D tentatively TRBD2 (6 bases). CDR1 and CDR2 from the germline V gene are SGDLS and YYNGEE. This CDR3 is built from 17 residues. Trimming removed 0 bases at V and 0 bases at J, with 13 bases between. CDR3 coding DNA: TGTGCCAGCAGCGTAGATTCAGCGGGTAGCTCCTACAATGAGCAGTTCTTC. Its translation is CASSVDSAGSSYNEQFF.

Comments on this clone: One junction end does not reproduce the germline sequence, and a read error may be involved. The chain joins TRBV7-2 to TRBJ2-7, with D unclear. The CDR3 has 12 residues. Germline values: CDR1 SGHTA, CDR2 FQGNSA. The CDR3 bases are TGTGCCAGCAGTTTAGTTCGATACGAGCAGTACTTC. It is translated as CASSLVRYEQYF.

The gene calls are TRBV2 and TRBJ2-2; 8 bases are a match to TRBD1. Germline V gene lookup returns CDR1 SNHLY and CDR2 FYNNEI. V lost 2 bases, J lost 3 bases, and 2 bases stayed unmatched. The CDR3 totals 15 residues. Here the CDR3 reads CASSEHRGDTGELFF. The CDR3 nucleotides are TGTGCCAGCAGTGAACACAGGGGGGACACCGGGGAGCTGTTTTTT.

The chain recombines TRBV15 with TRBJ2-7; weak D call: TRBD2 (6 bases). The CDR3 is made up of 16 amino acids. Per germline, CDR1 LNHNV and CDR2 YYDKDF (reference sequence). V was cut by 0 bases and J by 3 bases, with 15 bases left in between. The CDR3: CATSRDRASVGYEQYF. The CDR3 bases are TGTGCCACCAGCAGAGATCGTGCTAGCGTAGGCTACGAGCAGTACTTC.

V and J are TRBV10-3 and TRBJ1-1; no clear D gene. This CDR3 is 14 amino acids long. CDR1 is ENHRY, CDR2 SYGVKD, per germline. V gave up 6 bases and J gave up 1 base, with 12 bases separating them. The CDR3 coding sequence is TGTGCCATCAGCCCCAAGGTGGCGAACACTGAAGCTTTCTTT. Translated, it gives CAISPKVANTEAFF.

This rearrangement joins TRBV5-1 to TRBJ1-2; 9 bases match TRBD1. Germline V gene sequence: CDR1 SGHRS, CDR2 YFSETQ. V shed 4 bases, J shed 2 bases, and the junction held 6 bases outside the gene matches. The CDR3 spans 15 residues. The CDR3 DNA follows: TGCGCCAGCAGCCTCGACAGGGGGGCCAACTATGGCTACACCTTC. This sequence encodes CASSLDRGANYGYTF.

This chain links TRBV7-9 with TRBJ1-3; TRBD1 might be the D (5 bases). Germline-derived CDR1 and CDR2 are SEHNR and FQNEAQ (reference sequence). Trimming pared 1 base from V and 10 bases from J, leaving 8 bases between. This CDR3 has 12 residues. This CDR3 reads CASSLDEGTIYF. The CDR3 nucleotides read TGTGCCAGCAGCTTAGACGAGGGGACCATATATTTT.

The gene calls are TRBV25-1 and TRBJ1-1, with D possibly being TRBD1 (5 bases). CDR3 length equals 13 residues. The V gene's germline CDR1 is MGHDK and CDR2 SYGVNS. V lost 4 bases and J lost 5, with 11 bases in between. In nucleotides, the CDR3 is TGTGCCAGCAGTGCTCAGGGTTGGACTGAAGCTTTCTTT. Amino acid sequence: CASSAQGWTEAFF.

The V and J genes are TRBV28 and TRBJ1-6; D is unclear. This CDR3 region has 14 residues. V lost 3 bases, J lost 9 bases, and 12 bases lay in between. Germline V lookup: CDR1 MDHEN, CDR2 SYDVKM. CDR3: CASSFRAGTSPLHF. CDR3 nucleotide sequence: TGTGCCAGCAGTTTTCGGGCCGGCACTTCACCCCTCCACTTT.

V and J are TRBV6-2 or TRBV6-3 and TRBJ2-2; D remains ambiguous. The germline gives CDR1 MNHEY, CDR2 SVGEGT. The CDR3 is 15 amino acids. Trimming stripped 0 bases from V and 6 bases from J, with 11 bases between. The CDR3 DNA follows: TGTGCCAGCAGTTACTCGGGGTCGCTCTCCGGGGAGCTGTTTTTT. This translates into CASSYSGSLSGELFF.

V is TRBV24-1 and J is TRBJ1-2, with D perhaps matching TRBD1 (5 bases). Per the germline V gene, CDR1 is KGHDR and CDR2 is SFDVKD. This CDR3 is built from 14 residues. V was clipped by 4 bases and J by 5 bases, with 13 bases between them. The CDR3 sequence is CATSDSDSSYGYTF. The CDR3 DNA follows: TGTGCCACCAGTGACTCCGACAGTTCGTATGGCTACACCTTC.

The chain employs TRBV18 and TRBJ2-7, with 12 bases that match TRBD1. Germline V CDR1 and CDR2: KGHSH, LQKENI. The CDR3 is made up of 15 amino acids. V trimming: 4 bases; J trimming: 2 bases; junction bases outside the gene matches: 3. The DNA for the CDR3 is TGTGCCAGCTCACGAGGGACAGGGGGCCCCTACGAGCAGTACTTC. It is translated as CASSRGTGGPYEQYF.

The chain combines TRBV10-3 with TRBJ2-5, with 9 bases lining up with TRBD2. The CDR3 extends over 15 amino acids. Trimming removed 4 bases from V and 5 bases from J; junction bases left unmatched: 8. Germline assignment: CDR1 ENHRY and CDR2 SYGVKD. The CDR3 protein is CAISGGGGAGETQYF. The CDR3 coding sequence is TGTGCCATCAGTGGAGGCGGGGGGGCTGGGGAGACCCAGTACTTC.

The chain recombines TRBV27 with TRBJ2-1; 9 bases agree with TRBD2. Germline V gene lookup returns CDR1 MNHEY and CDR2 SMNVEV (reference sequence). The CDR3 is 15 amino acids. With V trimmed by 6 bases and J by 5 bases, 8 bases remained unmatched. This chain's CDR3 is CASRHAGGRNNEQFF. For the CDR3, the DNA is TGTGCCAGCAGGCATGCGGGAGGGCGTAACAATGAGCAGTTCTTC.

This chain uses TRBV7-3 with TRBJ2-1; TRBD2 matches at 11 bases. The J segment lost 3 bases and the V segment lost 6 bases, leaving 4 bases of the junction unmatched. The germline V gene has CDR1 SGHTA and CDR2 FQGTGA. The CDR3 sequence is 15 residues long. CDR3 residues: CASSSLAGDYNEQFF. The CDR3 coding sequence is TGTGCCAGCAGTTCACTAGCGGGAGACTACAATGAGCAGTTCTTC.

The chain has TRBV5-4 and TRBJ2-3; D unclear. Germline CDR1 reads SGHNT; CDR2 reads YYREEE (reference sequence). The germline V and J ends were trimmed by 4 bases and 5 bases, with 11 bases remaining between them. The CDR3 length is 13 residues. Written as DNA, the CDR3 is TGTGCCAGCAGCCTCCCGACTCTAGATACGCAGTATTTT. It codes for CASSLPTLDTQYF.

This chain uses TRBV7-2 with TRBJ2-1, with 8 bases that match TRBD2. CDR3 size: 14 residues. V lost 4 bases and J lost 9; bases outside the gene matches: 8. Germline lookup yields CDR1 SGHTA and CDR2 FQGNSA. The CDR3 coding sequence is TGTGCCAGCAGCTGGCGGGGACTAGAAGGTGAGCAGTTCTTC. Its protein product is CASSWRGLEGEQFF.

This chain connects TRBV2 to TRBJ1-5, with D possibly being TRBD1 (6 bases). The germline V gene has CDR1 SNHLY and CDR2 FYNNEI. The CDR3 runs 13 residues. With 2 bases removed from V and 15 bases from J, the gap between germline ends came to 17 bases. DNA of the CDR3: TGTGCCAGCAGTGAAAGGGGGACATCCCGGGGGCATTTT. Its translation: CASSERGTSRGHF.

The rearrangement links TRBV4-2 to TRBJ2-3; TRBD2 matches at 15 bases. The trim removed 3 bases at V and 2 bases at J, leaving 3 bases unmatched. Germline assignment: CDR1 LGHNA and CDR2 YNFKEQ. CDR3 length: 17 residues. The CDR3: CASSHRTSGGATDTQYF. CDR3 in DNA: TGTGCCAGCAGCCACAGGACTAGCGGGGGGGCCACAGATACGCAGTATTTT.

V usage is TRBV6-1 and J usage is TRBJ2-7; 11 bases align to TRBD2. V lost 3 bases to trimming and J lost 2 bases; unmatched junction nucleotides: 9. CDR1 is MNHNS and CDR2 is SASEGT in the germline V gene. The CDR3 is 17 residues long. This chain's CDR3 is CASSDRISGGAPYEQYF. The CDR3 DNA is TGTGCCAGCAGTGACAGGATTAGCGGGGGGGCTCCCTACGAGCAGTACTTC.

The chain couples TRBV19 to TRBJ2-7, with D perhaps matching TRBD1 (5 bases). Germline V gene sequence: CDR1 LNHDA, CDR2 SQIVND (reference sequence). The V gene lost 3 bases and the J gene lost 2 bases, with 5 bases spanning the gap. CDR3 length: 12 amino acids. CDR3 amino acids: CASSMGPYEQYF. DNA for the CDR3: TGTGCCAGTAGTATGGGGCCCTACGAGCAGTACTTC.

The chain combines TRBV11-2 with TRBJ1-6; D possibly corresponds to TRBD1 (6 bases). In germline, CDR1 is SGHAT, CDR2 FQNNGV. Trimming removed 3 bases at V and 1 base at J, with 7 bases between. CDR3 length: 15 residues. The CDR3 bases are TGTGCCAGCAGCTTTAGGGGGTCCTATAATTCACCCCTCCACTTT. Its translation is CASSFRGSYNSPLHF.

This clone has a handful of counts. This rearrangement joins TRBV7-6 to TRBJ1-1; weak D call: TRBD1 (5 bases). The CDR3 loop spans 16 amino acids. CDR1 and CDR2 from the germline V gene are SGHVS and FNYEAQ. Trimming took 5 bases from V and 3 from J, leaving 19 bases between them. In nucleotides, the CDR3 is TGTGCCAGCAGCCAGGGCTTCGGAAAAGGGGACACTGAAGCTTTCTTT. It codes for CASSQGFGKGDTEAFF.

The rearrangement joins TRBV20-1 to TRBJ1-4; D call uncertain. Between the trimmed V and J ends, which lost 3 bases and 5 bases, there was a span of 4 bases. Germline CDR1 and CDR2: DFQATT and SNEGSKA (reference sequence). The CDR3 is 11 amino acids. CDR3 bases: TGCAGTGCTAGTGGAAATGAAAAACTGTTTTTT. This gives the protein CSASGNEKLFF.

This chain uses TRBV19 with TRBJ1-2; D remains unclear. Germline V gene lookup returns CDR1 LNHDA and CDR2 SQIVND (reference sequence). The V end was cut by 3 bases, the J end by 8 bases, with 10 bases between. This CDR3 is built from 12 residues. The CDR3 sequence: CASSMQVWGYTF. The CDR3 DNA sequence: TGTGCCAGTAGTATGCAGGTTTGGGGCTACACCTTC.